This T cell receptor (beta chain) originates from a study of human T cells and chemical hapten exposure (TCRdb year 2021). Regarding the complete study: For sensitization, 2% DPC in acetone was applied to a roughly 2 cm by roughly 2 cm area of upper inner arm skin. Throughout the study period of roughly 24 weeks, patients also received therapeutic DPC doses to the scalp every week. Patch testing was done on the upper back using Finn chambers containing 0.01% DPC, and results were scored after 6 days according to International Contact Dermatitis Research Group standards. Most of the patients in the cohort were female, and the cohort covered alopecia areata with under or over 50% scalp involvement, alopecia totalis and alopecia universalis. Libraries were combined into a pool for sequencing, and differences in TCR yield between samples came mainly from small differences in library volumes within the pool. In alopecia patients, the study followed how the peripheral blood TCR repertoire changed in vivo over primary and secondary sensitization to diphenylcyclopropenone (DPC), a hapten. Blood was sampled from patients pre-sensitization (week 0) and at 2, 6 and about 24 weeks after DPC sensitization. Approximately 30 alopecia patients provided blood for TCR sequencing at one to four time points (pre-sensitization, 2, 6 and 24 weeks). Results and caveats for the whole study, not just this receptor: All patients had alopecia, a presumed autoimmune disease, so their immune response might differ from that of healthy individuals. The number of PT1 expanded TCRs positively correlated with patch test score, significant at thresholds 8, 16 and 32 but not 4. DPC sensitization did not change the number of TCRs with a frequency above 1 in 1000, and there was no evidence of changes in global repertoire structure. After repeated subsampling, changes were observed in the strength of the expansion versus patch-test correlation and in the threshold at which the correlation became significant. Expanded TCRs formed significantly more large CDR3 similarity clusters than pre-sensitization or healthy control sets, consistent with antigen-driven responses.

The protocol used for the library was RACE. Instrument on record: NextSeq 500. Library preparation attached unique molecular identifiers to individual cDNA molecules for quantitative, reproducible TCR counting. For every blood RNA sample, sequencing covered both the TCR alpha and TCR beta chains. On the study's bioinformatics: The median number of TCRs per sample was approximately 96,000, ranging from roughly 20,000 to 690,600. The Decombinator software suite was used to annotate V, J and CDR3 in the TCR reads. For PS versus PT1 abundance plots, all samples were subsampled to the same number of TCRs (28,000). Expanded TCRs were defined as absent before sensitization and observed at least eight times at the 2-week time point. The raw public reads went through TCRdb reprocessing: fastp at Q25, MiXCR clone calling, in-frame beta chains kept. Rows with one shared CDR3 protein collapse into an entry with the most common genes and DNA. The authors' filters were not applied to this entry. For this sample the table gives 350,000 or so distinct CDR3 sequences, of which around 7% were detected only once. The top ten constitute 7.5% to 8.5% of the sample.

This clonotype was counted many times. No antigen is known for it. Per-base quality was not reported, and no clone a single base away is much larger than it. Explained via the paper, the time point label denotes: patch test 1, 2 weeks after DPC sensitization. Reading the label with the study, this specimen's treatment or condition is: therapeutic diphenylcyclopropenone sensitization with weekly scalp DPC. Blood at each patch-test visit was drawn before the patch test was applied. To be eligible, patients had to be aged 18 to 70, diagnosed with alopecia and judged suitable for DPC therapy, while pregnant patients were excluded. Total RNA was extracted from unfractionated whole blood that had been collected in Tempus Blood RNA tubes. Taken from cysteine to phenylalanine, the CDR3 has 14 residues. Only the CDR3 DNA stays, 42 bases, in frame from base 1. V is reduced by 0 bases and J by 4 bases, leaving a spacing of 10 bases between them. CDR1 and CDR2 are read off the germline V gene as SGDLS and YYNGEE.

The sequence joins TRBV9 to TRBJ1-1; the D segment cannot be called with confidence. Sequences were derived from whole blood, sampled in connection with sensitization to the hapten diphenylcyclopropenone (DPC). This receptor was identified in a woman under 30 with alopecia areata. Some clones in this sample may be carry-over from other donors' samples. The nucleotide sequence reads TGTGCCAGCAGCGTAGATGAGACACCCACTGAAGCTTTCTTT. Its amino acids are CASSVDETPTEAFF.